This T cell receptor beta chain was profiled in a study of shared clonotypes between healthy human individuals. This clone was recorded only once. Antigen specificity is unknown. V dropped 1 base and J dropped 1; count of bases not matched to a gene: 6. The CDR3 extends over 16 amino acids. Per germline, CDR1 SEHNR and CDR2 FQNEAQ (reference sequence). Only in-frame clones appear in the TCRdb table, and some are missing; sequencing was by immunoSEQ multiplex PCR. The sample comprises 2 million to 2.5 million clones, 85% to 95% of which are singletons, and under 0.45% rests with the top ten. Study results and caveats: The study found approximately 5% of naive CD4 clonotypes shared across several donors.

Specimen: naive CD4+ T cells from PBMCs. Subset meaning: CD45RA+ positively selected. The chain uses TRBV7-9 and TRBJ2-5; 7 bases are a match to TRBD1. The source is a man aged 18 to 35 in good health. Some clones in this sample may be carry-over from other donors' samples. The CDR3 DNA follows: TGTGCCAGCAGCTTAGTGTCGGGACAGTCCCAAGAGACCCAGTACTTC. As protein: CASSLVSGQSQETQYF.